Each of the 31 T cell receptor beta chains below was sequenced from the same sample in a study of cytomegalovirus exposure and HLA in healthy donors. This PCR relied on a set of 60 Vbeta primers and 13 Jbeta primers. Clones were sequenced by immunoSEQ multiplex PCR, and TCRdb holds only the in-frame ones, with some missing. The sample lists some 110,000 clones; roughly 81% were seen once. The specimen was PBMCs. These TCRs come from a woman under 40 in good health and CMV-seronegative.

To note about this clone: Other DNA sequences in this specimen translate into the identical CDR3. The CDR3, as DNA: TGTGCCCCCCGGGGGGCCTCAACTAACTACGAGCAGTACTTC. Amino acid sequence: CAPRGASTNYEQYF. This chain links TRBV7-7 with TRBJ2-7; possible D gene TRBD2, 7 bases. CDR3 length: 14 amino acids. V lost 11 bases, J lost 3 bases, and 20 bases lay in between. Germline-derived CDR1 and CDR2 are SSHAT and FNYEAQ (reference sequence).

The chain couples TRBV7-9 to TRBJ1-4, with unresolved D. The CDR3 sequence is 15 residues long. Germline lookup yields CDR1 SEHNR and CDR2 FQNEAQ (reference sequence). Trimming stripped 0 bases from V and 3 bases from J, with 8 bases between. The CDR3 spells CASSLAPIANEKLFF. As DNA, the CDR3 is TGTGCCAGCAGCTTAGCGCCAATAGCTAATGAAAAACTGTTTTTT.

The rearrangement uses TRBV30 and TRBJ2-7, with D perhaps TRBD2 (6 bases). The CDR3 spans 11 residues. Trimming left V 5 bases short and J 2 bases short, with 7 bases between. Germline CDR1 GTSNPN, CDR2 SVGIG (reference sequence). The chain's CDR3 is CAWGGAYEQYF. The CDR3, as DNA: TGTGCCTGGGGCGGGGCCTACGAGCAGTACTTC.

For this clone: Relative to the germline gene, one junction end is altered; a read error may explain this. The chain joins TRBV27 to TRBJ1-2; maybe TRBD1 (6 bases). Looked up from germline, CDR1 is MNHEY and CDR2 is SMNVEV (reference sequence). The CDR3 is 15 residues long. The CDR3 sequence: CASSGLMGARENYAF. Here the CDR3 DNA reads TGTGCCAGCAGCGGCCTAATGGGGGCGAGGGAAAACTACGCCTTC.

The rearrangement uses TRBV27 and TRBJ1-2, with a weak D call TRBD1 (5 bases). V lost 2 bases, J lost 7 bases, and 17 bases lay in between. The V gene's germline CDR1 is MNHEY and CDR2 SMNVEV (reference sequence). This CDR3 is built from 15 residues. CDR3 residues: CASSLEGRAWGGYTF. The CDR3 nucleotides are TGTGCCAGCAGTTTAGAAGGCAGGGCGTGGGGTGGCTACACCTTC.

The V and J genes are TRBV28 and TRBJ1-3, with D possibly being TRBD1 (5 bases). CDR3 length: 16 residues. V was pared by 6 bases and J by 0 bases, with 15 bases between. Germline CDR1 MDHEN, CDR2 SYDVKM. CDR3 sequence (DNA): TGTGCCAGCAGCTACCGACGGGACTCCTCTGGAAACACCATATATTTT. This gives the protein CASSYRRDSSGNTIYF.

This chain links TRBV14 with TRBJ1-2; D is unclear. This CDR3 is built from 16 residues. The germline V and J ends were trimmed by 0 bases and 6 bases, with 17 bases remaining between them. The germline V gene has CDR1 SGHDN and CDR2 FVKESK. This CDR3 is CASSQEWRGPMNGYTF. Here the CDR3 DNA reads TGTGCCAGCAGCCAAGAATGGCGCGGGCCGATGAATGGCTACACCTTC.

This clone occurred a few times. The chain couples TRBV9 to TRBJ1-6; D might be TRBD1 (5 bases). Trimming removed 3 bases from V and 9 bases from J, with 16 bases in between. The CDR3 covers 15 residues. CDR1 and CDR2 (germline): SGDLS, YYNGEE. The CDR3 DNA reads TGTGCCAGCAGCGCCGGGACGTGGAGGGTTTCACCCCTCCACTTT. Translation: CASSAGTWRVSPLHF. The full variable domain, its missing parts supplied by reference TRBV9 and TRBJ1-6, is DSGVTQTPKHLITATGQRVTLRCSPRSGDLSVYWYQQSLDQGLQFLIQYYNGEERAKGNILERFSAQQFPDLHSELNLSSLELGDSALYFCASSAGTWRVSPLHFGNGTRLTVT.

The rearrangement joins TRBV10-1 to TRBJ2-1, with D possibly matching TRBD2 (7 bases). Germline CDR1 WNHNN, CDR2 SYGVQD (reference sequence). V lost 0 bases, J lost 12 bases, and 15 bases lay in between. This CDR3 region has 14 residues. The CDR3 here is CASSESGGGAVQFF. CDR3 coding DNA: TGCGCCAGCAGTGAGTCGGGAGGGGGGGCGGTGCAGTTCTTC.

J is TRBJ1-6 and V is TRBV7-9, with 7 positions matching TRBD1. The CDR3 covers 14 residues. Germline-derived CDR1 and CDR2 are SEHNR and FQNEAQ (reference sequence). After removal of 5 bases from V and 8 bases from J, the junction contained 6 bases not matched to a gene. CDR3 in amino acids: CASSAQGVDSPLHF. CDR3 sequence (DNA): TGTGCCAGCAGCGCCCAGGGGGTTGATTCACCCCTCCACTTT.

The J gene is TRBJ1-1, the V gene TRBV7-8, with 8 positions matching TRBD1. Losses at the gene ends were 4 bases for V and 7 bases for J; bases not matched to a gene: 5. The CDR3 consists of 13 residues. CDR1 is SGHVS and CDR2 is FQNEAQ in the germline V gene. CDR3 residues: CASSSEGQGEAFF. The DNA for the CDR3 is TGTGCCAGCAGCTCTGAAGGACAGGGTGAAGCTTTCTTT.

This clone was seen just once. This rearrangement joins TRBV4-1 to TRBJ2-4; D call uncertain. V was shortened by 1 base and J by 7 bases, with 14 bases between the two germline ends. The CDR3 is 15 amino acids. Germline CDR1 reads MGHRA; CDR2 reads YSYEKL. The CDR3 region is CASSQVLERRNIQYF. The DNA of the CDR3 is TGCGCCAGCAGCCAAGTGCTGGAACGGCGGAACATTCAGTACTTC.

The V and J genes are TRBV10-3 and TRBJ2-6, with D possibly being TRBD2 (6 bases). V lost 7 bases, J lost 0 bases, and 13 bases lay in between. CDR1 ENHRY and CDR2 SYGVKD come from the germline V gene. The CDR3 extends over 16 amino acids. In DNA form, the CDR3 reads TGTGCCATCACCAAGGAGGGGAGCTCTGGGGCCAACGTCCTGACTTTC. It is translated as CAITKEGSSGANVLTF.

This clone came up once. The rearrangement uses TRBV4-2 and TRBJ1-4; 7 nucleotides align to TRBD1. The CDR3 length is 15 residues. Per the germline V gene, CDR1 is LGHNA and CDR2 is YNFKEQ. V lost 1 base to trimming and J lost 5 bases; unmatched junction nucleotides: 4. The CDR3 sequence is CASSQAGQNNEKLFF. The CDR3 DNA reads TGTGCCAGCAGCCAAGCGGGACAGAACAATGAAAAACTGTTTTTT.

The V call is TRBV15, the J call TRBJ1-5; 7 bases fit TRBD1. With V trimmed by 0 bases and J by 7 bases, 6 bases remained unmatched. There are 15 residues in the CDR3. Germline V lookup: CDR1 LNHNV, CDR2 YYDKDF (reference sequence). The CDR3 nucleotides are TGTGCCACCAGCAGAGATCGTGGAGGGGGCCAGCCCCAGCATTTT. Its protein product is CATSRDRGGGQPQHF.

J is TRBJ2-7 and V is TRBV2, with D perhaps matching TRBD2 (5 bases). This CDR3 has 14 amino acids. With 7 bases removed from V and 2 bases from J, the gap between germline ends came to 15 bases. Germline assignment: CDR1 SNHLY and CDR2 FYNNEI. The CDR3 region is CASNLGRRAYEQYF. In nucleotides, the CDR3 is TGTGCCAGCAATCTAGGGAGAAGGGCCTACGAGCAGTACTTC. Full variable domain (rest looked up from reference TRBV2 and TRBJ2-7): EPEVTQTPSHQVTQMGQEVILRCVPISNHLYFYWYRQILGQKVEFLVSFYNNEISEKSEIFDDQFSVERPDGSNFTLKIRSTKLEDSAMYFCASNLGRRAYEQYFGPGTRLTVT.

The V call is TRBV14, the J call TRBJ2-7; D uncertain. Germline V CDR1 and CDR2: SGHDN, FVKESK. This CDR3 has 15 residues. V was clipped by 2 bases and J by 1 base, with 12 bases between them. CDR3 amino acids: CASSQFGSFSYEQYF. The CDR3 nucleotides read TGTGCCAGCAGCCAATTCGGGTCCTTTTCCTACGAGCAGTACTTC.

The chain carries TRBV19 and TRBJ2-3; D is perhaps TRBD2 (5 bases). The CDR3 spans 15 residues. V was trimmed by 0 bases and J by 0 bases, leaving 7 bases between them. CDR1 and CDR2 from the germline V gene are LNHDA and SQIVND (reference sequence). Here the CDR3 reads CASSIDRGSTDTQYF. CDR3 nucleotides: TGTGCCAGTAGTATAGACCGAGGGAGCACAGATACGCAGTATTTT.

This clone was seen once. This specimen includes other DNA sequences encoding the same CDR3. V and J are TRBV19 and TRBJ1-5; TRBD1 matches 7 bases. The CDR3 contains 17 residues. The ends lost 5 bases at V and 2 bases at J; junction bases unmatched: 12. Germline-derived CDR1 and CDR2 are LNHDA and SQIVND (reference sequence). DNA for the CDR3: TGTGCCAGTAGTCTCACCCGGGACAGTTCGGGCAATCAGCCCCAGCATTTT. This sequence encodes CASSLTRDSSGNQPQHF.

The chain uses TRBV10-1 and TRBJ2-5; 7 bases are shared with TRBD1. This CDR3 region has 13 residues. Germline-derived CDR1 and CDR2 are WNHNN and SYGVQD (reference sequence). V gave up 3 bases and J gave up 5 bases; unmatched junction bases: 3. The CDR3 nucleotides read TGCGCCAGCAGTGATAGGGGGCGGGAGACCCAGTACTTC. This sequence encodes CASSDRGRETQYF.

The chain combines TRBV27 with TRBJ1-2; tentative D call: TRBD1 (6 bases). The V end lost 6 bases, the J end lost 0 bases, and 17 bases lay between the germline ends. Germline V gives CDR1 MNHEY, CDR2 SMNVEV (reference sequence). The CDR3 is 16 amino acids. In nucleotides, the CDR3 is TGTGCCAGCAGCAAGGACAGTAGAGAGACTAACTATGGCTACACCTTC. This translates into CASSKDSRETNYGYTF.

V usage is TRBV7-2 and J usage is TRBJ1-5; 7 positions agree with TRBD1. The germline CDR1 and CDR2 sequences are SGHTA and FQGNSA. Unmatched junction bases numbered 5, after V lost 3 bases and J lost 6 bases. The length of the CDR3 is 14 residues. For the CDR3, the DNA is TGTGCCAGCAGCTTGACAGGGTGGGGTCAGCCCCAGCATTTT. It specifies CASSLTGWGQPQHF.

The chain carries TRBV18 and TRBJ1-5; the D gene is possibly TRBD1 (6 bases). The germline CDR1 and CDR2 sequences are KGHSH and LQKENI. V gave up 6 bases and J gave up 3 bases, with 12 bases separating them. CDR3 size: 14 residues. CDR3 protein: CASSHDRINQPQHF. CDR3 in DNA: TGTGCCAGCTCTCACGACAGGATCAATCAGCCCCAGCATTTT.

The chain employs TRBV9 and TRBJ1-6; 7 nucleotides line up with TRBD1. The germline V gene encodes CDR1 SGDLS and CDR2 YYNGEE. The V and J ends lost 0 bases and 10 bases, in that order; junction bases with no gene match: 10. This CDR3 region has 16 residues. CDR3 sequence: CASSVGETGWGSPLHF. DNA for the CDR3: TGTGCCAGCAGCGTAGGGGAGACAGGGTGGGGCTCACCCCTCCACTTT.

This sequence joins TRBV4-3 and TRBJ2-6, with unresolved D. CDR3 length: 16 amino acids. V was clipped by 0 bases and J by 0 bases, with 6 bases between them. The germline V gene has CDR1 LGHNA and CDR2 YSLEER. DNA of the CDR3: TGCGCCAGCAGCCAAGATCTCAGCTCTGGGGCCAACGTCCTGACTTTC. It is translated as CASSQDLSSGANVLTF.

This clone was seen more than once but under ten times. V and J are TRBV18 and TRBJ2-6; D is perhaps TRBD2 (7 bases). The CDR3 extends over 18 amino acids. CDR1 and CDR2 from the germline V gene are KGHSH and LQKENI. With 3 bases removed from V and 0 bases from J, the gap between germline ends came to 15 bases. The CDR3 nucleotides are TGTGCCAGCTCACCCCGAGGGGGAGGGACCTCTGGGGCCAACGTCCTGACTTTC. Its translation is CASSPRGGGTSGANVLTF.

The chain combines TRBV2 with TRBJ1-1, with D perhaps matching TRBD1 (5 bases). The CDR3 has 13 residues. V lost 7 bases to trimming and J lost 4 bases, with 13 bases between them. Looked up from germline, CDR1 is SNHLY and CDR2 is FYNNEI. This CDR3 is CASIGSGGTEAFF. Written as DNA, the CDR3 is TGTGCCAGCATTGGGTCGGGGGGCACTGAAGCTTTCTTT.

V is TRBV10-3 and J is TRBJ1-1; D ambiguous. Germline V gene lookup returns CDR1 ENHRY and CDR2 SYGVKD. Trimming shortened V by 7 bases and J by 7 bases, and 19 bases separated the two germline ends. This CDR3 region has 14 residues. As DNA, the CDR3 is TGTGCCATCAAATCTCAGGAGGGTGGAAATGAAGCTTTCTTT. Protein: CAIKSQEGGNEAFF.

Notes on this clone: One junction end does not reproduce the germline sequence, and a read error may be involved. Other DNA sequences in the same sample also yield this CDR3. The rearrangement joins TRBV5-4 to TRBJ1-2, with D possibly matching TRBD1 (6 bases). Looked up from germline, CDR1 is SGHNT and CDR2 is YYREEE (reference sequence). The CDR3 extends over 14 amino acids. The CDR3 here is CASSFQNRVYGYTF. The CDR3 nucleotides are TGTGCCAGTAGCTTTCAGAACAGGGTCTATGGCTACACCTTC. The full variable domain, its missing parts supplied by reference TRBV5-4 and TRBJ1-2, is ETGVTQSPTHLIKTRGQQVTLRCSSQSGHNTVSWYQQALGQGPQFIFQYYREEENGRGNFPPRFSGLQFPNYSSELNVNALELDDSALYLCASSFQNRVYGYTFGSGTRLTVV.

The chain recombines TRBV5-8 with TRBJ1-1; 12 nucleotides match TRBD1. Germline V gene data show CDR1 as SGHTS and CDR2 as YDEGEE. The CDR3 contains 17 residues. The ends lost 7 bases at V and 3 bases at J; junction bases unmatched: 13. The CDR3 here is CASGYPGQGAGDTEAFF. Written as DNA, the CDR3 is TGTGCCAGCGGATACCCGGGACAGGGGGCGGGGGACACTGAAGCTTTCTTT.

This clone was seen once. The chain links TRBV5-1 to TRBJ1-1; unclear D gene. The ends were cut back, 2 bases at V and 1 base at J, with 12 bases in the middle. This CDR3 region has 15 residues. The germline gives CDR1 SGHRS, CDR2 YFSETQ. The CDR3 coding sequence is TGCGCCAGCAGCTTTCGTCCCCCCCCGAACACTGAAGCTTTCTTT. Amino acids: CASSFRPPPNTEAFF.